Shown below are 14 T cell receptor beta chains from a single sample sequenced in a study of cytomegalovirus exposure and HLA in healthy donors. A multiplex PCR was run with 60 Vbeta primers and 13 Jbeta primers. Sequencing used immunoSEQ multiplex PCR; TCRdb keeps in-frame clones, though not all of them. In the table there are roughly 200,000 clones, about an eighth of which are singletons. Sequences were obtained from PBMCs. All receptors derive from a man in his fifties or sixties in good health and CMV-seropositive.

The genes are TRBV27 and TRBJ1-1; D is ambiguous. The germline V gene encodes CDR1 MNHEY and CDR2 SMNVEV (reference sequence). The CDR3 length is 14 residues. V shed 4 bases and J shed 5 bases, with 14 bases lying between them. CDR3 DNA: TGTGCCAGCAGTTCCGGGTCCCTCCGAACTGAAGCTTTCTTT. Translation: CASSSGSLRTEAFF.

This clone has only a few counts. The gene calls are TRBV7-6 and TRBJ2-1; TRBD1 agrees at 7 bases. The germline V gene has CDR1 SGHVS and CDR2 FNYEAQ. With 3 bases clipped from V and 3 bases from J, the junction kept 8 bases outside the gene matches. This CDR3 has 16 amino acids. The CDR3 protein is CASSLGRDRVYNEQFF. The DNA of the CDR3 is TGTGCCAGCAGCTTGGGACGGGACAGAGTCTACAATGAGCAGTTCTTC.

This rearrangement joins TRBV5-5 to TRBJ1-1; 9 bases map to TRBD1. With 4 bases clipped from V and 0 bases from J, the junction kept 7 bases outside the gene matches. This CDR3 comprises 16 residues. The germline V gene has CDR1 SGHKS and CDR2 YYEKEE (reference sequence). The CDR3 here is CASSLRWTGVNTEAFF. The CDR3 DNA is TGTGCCAGCAGCCTCCGTTGGACAGGGGTGAACACTGAAGCTTTCTTT. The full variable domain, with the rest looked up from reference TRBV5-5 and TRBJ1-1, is DAGVTQSPTHLIKTRGQQVTLRCSPISGHKSVSWYQQVLGQGPQFIFQYYEKEERGRGNFPDRFSARQFPNYSSELNVNALLLGDSALYLCASSLRWTGVNTEAFFGQGTRLTVV.

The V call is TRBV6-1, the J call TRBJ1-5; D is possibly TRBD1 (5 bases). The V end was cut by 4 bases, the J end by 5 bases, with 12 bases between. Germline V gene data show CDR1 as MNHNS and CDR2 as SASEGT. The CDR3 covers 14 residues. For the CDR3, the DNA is TGTGCCAGCAGTGGGGGAGGGACTTATCAGCCCCAGCATTTT. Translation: CASSGGGTYQPQHF.

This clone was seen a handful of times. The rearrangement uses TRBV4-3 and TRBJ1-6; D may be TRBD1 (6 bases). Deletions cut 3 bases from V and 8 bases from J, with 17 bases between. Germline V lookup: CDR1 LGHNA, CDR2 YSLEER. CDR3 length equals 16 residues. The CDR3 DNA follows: TGCGCCAGCAGCCAGAGGGGGAGTGGTGAGGATTCACCCCTCCACTTT. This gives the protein CASSQRGSGEDSPLHF.

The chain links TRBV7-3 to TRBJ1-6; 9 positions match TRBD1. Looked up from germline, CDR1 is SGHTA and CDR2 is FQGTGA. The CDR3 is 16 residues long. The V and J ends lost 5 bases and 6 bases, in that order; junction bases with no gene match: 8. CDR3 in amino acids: CASSRDGQGINSPLHF. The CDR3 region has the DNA TGTGCCAGCAGCCGTGACGGACAGGGGATTAATTCACCCCTCCACTTT.

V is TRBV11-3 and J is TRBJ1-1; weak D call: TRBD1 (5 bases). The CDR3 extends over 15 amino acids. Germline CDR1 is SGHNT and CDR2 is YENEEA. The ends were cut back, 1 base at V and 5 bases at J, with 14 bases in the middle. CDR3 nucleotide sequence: TGTGCCAGCAGCTTAGGTCCCGTTCCAGGGACTGAAGCTTTCTTT. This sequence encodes CASSLGPVPGTEAFF.

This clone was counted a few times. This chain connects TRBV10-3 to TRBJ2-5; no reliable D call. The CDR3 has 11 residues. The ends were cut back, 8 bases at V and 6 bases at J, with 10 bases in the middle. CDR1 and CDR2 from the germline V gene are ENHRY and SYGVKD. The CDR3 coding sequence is TGTGCCATCGCTGAGAAGCAGACCCAGTACTTC. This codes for CAIAEKQTQYF.

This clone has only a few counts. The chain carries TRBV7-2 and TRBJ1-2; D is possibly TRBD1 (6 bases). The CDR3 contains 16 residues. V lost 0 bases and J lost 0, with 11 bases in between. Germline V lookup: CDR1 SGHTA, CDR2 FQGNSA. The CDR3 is CASSLATGLTNYGYTF. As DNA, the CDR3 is TGTGCCAGCAGCTTAGCGACAGGTCTCACTAACTATGGCTACACCTTC.

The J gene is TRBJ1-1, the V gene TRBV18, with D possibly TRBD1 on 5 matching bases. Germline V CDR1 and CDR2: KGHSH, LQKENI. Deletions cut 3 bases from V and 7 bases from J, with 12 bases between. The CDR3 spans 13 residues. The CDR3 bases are TGTGCCAGCTCACCGCGGCAGGGCGATGAAGCTTTCTTT. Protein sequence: CASSPRQGDEAFF.

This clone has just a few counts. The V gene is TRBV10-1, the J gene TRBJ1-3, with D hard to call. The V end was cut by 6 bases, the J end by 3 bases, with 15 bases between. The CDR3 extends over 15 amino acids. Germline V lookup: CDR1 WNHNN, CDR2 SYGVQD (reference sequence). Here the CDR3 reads CASSDTSGFGNTIYF. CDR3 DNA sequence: TGCGCCAGCAGCGACACCTCTGGGTTTGGAAACACCATATATTTT.

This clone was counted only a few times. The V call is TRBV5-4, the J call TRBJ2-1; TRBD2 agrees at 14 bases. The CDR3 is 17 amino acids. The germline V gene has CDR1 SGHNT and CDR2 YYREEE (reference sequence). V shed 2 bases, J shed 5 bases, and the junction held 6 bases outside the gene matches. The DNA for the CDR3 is TGTGCCAGCAGCTTCAGACTAGCGGGGGGGCCTAACAATGAGCAGTTCTTC. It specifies CASSFRLAGGPNNEQFF.

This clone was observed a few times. CDR3 residues: CASSQDRLNQPQHF. The CDR3 DNA is TGTGCCAGCAGCCAGGACAGGCTCAATCAGCCCCAGCATTTT. The rearrangement links TRBV2 to TRBJ1-5, with 7 bases fitting TRBD1. Per germline, CDR1 SNHLY and CDR2 FYNNEI. The CDR3 has 14 residues. V shed 6 bases, J shed 3 bases, and the junction held 5 bases outside the gene matches.

DNA of the CDR3: TGTGCCAGTAGAGGAGGGACAGCCCATCGGCCCCAGCATTTT. The encoded protein is CASRGGTAHRPQHF. This chain uses TRBV19 with TRBJ1-5, with TRBD1 matching 7 bases. The V gene end was trimmed by 6 bases and the J gene end by 9 bases; junction bases not matched to a gene: 11. Germline CDR1 LNHDA, CDR2 SQIVND (reference sequence). The CDR3 is made up of 14 amino acids.